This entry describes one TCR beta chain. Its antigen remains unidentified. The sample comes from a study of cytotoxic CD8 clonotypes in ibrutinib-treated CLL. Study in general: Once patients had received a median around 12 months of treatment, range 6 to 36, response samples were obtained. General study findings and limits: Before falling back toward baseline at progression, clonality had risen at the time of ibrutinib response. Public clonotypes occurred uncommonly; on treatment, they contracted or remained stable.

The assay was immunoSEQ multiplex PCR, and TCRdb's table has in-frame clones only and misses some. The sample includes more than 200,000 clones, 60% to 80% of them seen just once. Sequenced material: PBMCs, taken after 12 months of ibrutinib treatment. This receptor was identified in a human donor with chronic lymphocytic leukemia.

CDR3 protein: CASSLGDQAAYNEQFF. For the CDR3, the DNA is TGTGCCAGCAGCTTAGGTGACCAGGCCGCGTACAATGAGCAGTTCTTC. The chain carries TRBV11-3 and TRBJ2-1; D is undetermined. The CDR3 has 16 amino acids. V was cut by 1 base and J by 4 bases, with 14 bases left in between. Germline V lookup: CDR1 SGHNT, CDR2 YENEEA.